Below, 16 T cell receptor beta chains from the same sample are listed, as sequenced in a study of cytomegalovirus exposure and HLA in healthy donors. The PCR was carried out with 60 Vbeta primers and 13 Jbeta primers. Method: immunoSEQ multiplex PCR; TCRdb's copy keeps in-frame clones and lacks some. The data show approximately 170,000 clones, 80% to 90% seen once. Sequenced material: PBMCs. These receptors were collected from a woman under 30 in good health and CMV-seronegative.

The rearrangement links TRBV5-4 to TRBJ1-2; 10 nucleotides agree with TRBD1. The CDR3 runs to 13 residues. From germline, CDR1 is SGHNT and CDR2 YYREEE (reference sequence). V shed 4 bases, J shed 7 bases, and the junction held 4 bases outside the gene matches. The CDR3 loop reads CASSTRTGGGYTF. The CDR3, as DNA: TGTGCCAGCAGCACCCGGACAGGGGGTGGCTACACCTTC.

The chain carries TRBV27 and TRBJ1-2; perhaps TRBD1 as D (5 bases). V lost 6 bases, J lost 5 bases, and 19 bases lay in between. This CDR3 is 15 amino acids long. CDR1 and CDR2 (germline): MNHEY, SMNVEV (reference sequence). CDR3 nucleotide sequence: TGTGCCAGCAGCCAAATCAGCCCTCAGGGATATGGCTACACCTTC. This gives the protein CASSQISPQGYGYTF.

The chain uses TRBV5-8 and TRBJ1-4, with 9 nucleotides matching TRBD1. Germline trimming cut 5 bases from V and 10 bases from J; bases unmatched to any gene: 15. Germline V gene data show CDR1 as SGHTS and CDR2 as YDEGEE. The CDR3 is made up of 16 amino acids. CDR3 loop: CASSGSRDRAYGKLFF. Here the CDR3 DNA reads TGTGCCAGCAGTGGAAGCCGGGACAGGGCCTATGGAAAACTGTTTTTT.

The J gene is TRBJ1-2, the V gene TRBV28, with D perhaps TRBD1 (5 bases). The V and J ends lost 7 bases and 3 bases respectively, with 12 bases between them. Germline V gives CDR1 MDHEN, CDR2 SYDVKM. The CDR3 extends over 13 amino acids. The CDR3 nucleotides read TGTGCCAGCAATCAAGACAGCTACTATGGCTACACCTTC. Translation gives CASNQDSYYGYTF.

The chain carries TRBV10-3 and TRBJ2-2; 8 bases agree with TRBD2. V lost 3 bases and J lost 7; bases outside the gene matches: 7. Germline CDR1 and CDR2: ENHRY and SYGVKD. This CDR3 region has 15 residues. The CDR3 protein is CAISDFREGIGELFF. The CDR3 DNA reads TGTGCCATCAGTGATTTCCGGGAGGGAATCGGGGAGCTGTTTTTT.

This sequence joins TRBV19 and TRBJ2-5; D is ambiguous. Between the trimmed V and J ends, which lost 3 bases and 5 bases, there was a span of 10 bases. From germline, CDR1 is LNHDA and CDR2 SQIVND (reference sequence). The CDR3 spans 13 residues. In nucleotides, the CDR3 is TGTGCCAGTAGTATGAGTGACTTTGAGACCCAGTACTTC. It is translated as CASSMSDFETQYF.

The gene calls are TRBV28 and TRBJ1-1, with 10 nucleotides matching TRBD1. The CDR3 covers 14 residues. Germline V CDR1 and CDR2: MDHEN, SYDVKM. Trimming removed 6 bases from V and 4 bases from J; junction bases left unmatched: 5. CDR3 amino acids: CASRGQGLGTEAFF. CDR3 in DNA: TGTGCCAGCAGGGGACAGGGGTTGGGCACTGAAGCTTTCTTT.

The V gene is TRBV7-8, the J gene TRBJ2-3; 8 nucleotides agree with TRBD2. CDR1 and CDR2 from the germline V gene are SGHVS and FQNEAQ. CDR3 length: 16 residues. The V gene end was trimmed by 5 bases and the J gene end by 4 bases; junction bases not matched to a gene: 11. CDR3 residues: CASSPREGTAPDTQYF. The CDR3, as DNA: TGTGCCAGCAGCCCCCGGGAGGGGACCGCCCCAGATACGCAGTATTTT.

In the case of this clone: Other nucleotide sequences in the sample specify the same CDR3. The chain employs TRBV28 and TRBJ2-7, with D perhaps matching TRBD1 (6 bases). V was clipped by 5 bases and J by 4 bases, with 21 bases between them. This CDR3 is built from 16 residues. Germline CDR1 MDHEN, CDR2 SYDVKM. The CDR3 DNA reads TGTGCCAGCAGTCCCAACTCCCTTACAGGGTCATACGAGCAGTACTTC. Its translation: CASSPNSLTGSYEQYF.

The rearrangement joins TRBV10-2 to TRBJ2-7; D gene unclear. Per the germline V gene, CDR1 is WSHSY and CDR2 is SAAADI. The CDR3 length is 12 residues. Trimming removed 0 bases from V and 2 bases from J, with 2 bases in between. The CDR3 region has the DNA TGCGCCAGCAGTGAGTCTACCTACGAGCAGTACTTC. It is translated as CASSESTYEQYF.

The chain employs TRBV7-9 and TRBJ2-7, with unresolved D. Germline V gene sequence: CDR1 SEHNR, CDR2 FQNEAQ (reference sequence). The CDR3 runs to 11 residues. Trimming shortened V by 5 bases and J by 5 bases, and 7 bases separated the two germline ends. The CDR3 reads CASSGEDEQYF. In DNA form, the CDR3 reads TGTGCCAGCAGCGGCGAGGACGAGCAGTACTTC.

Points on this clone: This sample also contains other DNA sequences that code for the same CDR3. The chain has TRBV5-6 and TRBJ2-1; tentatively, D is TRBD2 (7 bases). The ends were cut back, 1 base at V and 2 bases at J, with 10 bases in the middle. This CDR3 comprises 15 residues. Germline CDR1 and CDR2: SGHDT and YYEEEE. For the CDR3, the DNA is TGTGCCAGCAGCTTGTCGGGGGGCGCCTACAATGAGCAGTTCTTC. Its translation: CASSLSGGAYNEQFF.

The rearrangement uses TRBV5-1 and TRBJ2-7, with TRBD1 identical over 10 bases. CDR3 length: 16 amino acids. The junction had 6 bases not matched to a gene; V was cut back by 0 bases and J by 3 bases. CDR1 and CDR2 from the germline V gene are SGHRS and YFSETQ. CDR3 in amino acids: CASSLAGGQGFYEQYF. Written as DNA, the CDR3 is TGCGCCAGCAGCTTGGCCGGGGGACAGGGGTTCTACGAGCAGTACTTC.

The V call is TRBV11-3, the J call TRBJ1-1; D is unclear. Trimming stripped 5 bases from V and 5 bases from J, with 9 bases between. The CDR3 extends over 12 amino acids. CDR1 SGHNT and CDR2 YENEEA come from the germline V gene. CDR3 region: CASSLRWTEAFF. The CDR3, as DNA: TGTGCCAGCAGCCTGCGGTGGACTGAAGCTTTCTTT.

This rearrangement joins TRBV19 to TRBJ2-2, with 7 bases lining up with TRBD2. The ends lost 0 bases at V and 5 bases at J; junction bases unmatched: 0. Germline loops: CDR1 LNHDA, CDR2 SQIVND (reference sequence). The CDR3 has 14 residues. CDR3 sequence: CASSIELATGELFF. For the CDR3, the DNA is TGTGCCAGTAGTATAGAACTAGCGACCGGGGAGCTGTTTTTT.

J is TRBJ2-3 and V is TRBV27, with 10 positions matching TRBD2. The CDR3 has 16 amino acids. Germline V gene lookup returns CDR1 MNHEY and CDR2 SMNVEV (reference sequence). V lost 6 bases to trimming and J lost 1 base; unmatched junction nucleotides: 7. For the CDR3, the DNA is TGTGCCAGCAGATGGGCGGGGACTAGCGGCACAGATACGCAGTATTTT. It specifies CASRWAGTSGTDTQYF.